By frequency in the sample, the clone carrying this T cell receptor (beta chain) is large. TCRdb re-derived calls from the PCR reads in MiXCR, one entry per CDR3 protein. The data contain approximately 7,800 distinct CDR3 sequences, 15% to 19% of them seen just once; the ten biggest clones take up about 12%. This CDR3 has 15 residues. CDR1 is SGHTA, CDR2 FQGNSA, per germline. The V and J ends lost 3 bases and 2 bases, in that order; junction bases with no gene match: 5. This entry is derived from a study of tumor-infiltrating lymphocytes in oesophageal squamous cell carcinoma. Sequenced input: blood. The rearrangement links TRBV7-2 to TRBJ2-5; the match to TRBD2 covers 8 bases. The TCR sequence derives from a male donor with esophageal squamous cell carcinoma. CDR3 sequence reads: CASSFMVAGQETQYF. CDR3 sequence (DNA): TGTGCCAGCAGCTTTATGGTAGCGGGGCAAGAGACCCAGTACTTC.